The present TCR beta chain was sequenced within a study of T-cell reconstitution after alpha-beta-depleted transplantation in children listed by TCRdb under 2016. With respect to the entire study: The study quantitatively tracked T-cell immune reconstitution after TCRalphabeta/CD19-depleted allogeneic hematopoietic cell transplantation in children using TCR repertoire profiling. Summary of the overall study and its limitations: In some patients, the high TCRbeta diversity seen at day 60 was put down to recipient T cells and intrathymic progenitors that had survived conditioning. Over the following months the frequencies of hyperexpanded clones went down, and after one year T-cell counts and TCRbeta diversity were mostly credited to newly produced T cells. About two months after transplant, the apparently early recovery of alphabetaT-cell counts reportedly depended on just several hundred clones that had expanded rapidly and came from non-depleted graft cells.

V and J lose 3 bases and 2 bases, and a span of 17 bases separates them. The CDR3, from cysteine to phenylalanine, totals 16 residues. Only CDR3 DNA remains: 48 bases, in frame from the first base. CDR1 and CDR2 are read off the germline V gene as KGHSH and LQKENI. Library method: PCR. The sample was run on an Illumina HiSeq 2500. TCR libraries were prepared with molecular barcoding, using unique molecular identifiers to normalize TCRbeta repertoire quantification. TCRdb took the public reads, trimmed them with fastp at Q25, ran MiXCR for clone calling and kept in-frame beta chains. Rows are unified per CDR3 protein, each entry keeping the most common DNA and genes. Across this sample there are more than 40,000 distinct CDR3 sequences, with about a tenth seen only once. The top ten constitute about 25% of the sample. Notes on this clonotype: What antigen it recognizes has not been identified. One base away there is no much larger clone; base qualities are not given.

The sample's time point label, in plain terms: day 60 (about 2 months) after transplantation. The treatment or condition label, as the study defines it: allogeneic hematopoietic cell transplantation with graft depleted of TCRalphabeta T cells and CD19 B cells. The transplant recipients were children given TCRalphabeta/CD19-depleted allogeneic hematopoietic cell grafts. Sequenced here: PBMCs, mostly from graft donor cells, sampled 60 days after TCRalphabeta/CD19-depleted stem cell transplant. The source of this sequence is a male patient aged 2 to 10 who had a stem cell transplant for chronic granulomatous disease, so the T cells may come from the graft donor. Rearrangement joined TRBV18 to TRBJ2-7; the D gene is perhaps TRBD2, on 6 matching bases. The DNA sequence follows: TGTGCCAGCTCACCGGGGGGACTGCCAAAGGCCTACGAGCAGTACTTC. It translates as CASSPGGLPKAYEQYF.